A selection of T cell receptor beta chains follows, all from one sample in a study of cytomegalovirus exposure and HLA in healthy donors. This table comes from immunoSEQ multiplex PCR, and its TCRdb copy is limited to in-frame clones, with some not included. This table has over 150,000 clones, around 80% appearing once. Sample: PBMCs. Every receptor here comes from a male donor in good health and CMV-seronegative. The CDR3 runs from the conserved cysteine through the conserved F or W. The order of the fields is clone size, J gene, V gene, D gene, CDR3 DNA, CDR3 protein. D genes are given only for firm matches. Part of the rows lack a size; the others show once, few, many or a class for expanded clones.

- | TRBJ1-2 | TRBV10-3 | - | TGTGCCATCACGGGCGACAGCAACTATGGCTACACCTTC | CAITGDSNYGYTF
- | TRBJ1-4 | TRBV7-2 | - | TGTGCCAGCAGCCCCGGAACAGGACGCGAAAAACTGTTTTTT | CASSPGTGREKLFF
- | TRBJ1-6 | TRBV5-1 | - | TGCGCCAGCAGCTTGGAACCGGGGGGCAATTCACCCCTCCACTTT | CASSLEPGGNSPLHF
- | TRBJ2-2 | TRBV13 | TRBD1 | TGTGCCAGCAGCCTGGGACAGGGAGAAACCGGGGAGCTGTTTTTT | CASSLGQGETGELFF
- | TRBJ1-5 | TRBV7-2 | TRBD1 | TGTGCCAGCAGCCCGAGGACAGGGGATCAGCCCCAGCATTTT | CASSPRTGDQPQHF
- | TRBJ1-1 | TRBV28 | TRBD1 | TGTGCCACCTCAATGGGACAGAGGGGCACTGAAGCTTTCTTT | CATSMGQRGTEAFF
- | TRBJ2-7 | TRBV7-8 | TRBD2 | TGTGCCAGCAGCTTCGGGACTAGCGGGTCCTACGAGCAGTACTTC | CASSFGTSGSYEQYF
once | TRBJ1-3 | TRBV19 | - | TGTGCCAGTAGAAACCAGGGGACCGGCTCTGGAAACACCATATATTTT | CASRNQGTGSGNTIYF
- | TRBJ2-2 | TRBV5-1 | TRBD1 | TGCGCCAGCAGCGTGGGACAGAGCACCGGGGAGCTGTTTTTT | CASSVGQSTGELFF
- | TRBJ2-2 | TRBV7-2 | TRBD1 | TGTGCCAGCAGCGGGACAGGGGCCGGGGAGCTGTTTTTT | CASSGTGAGELFF
- | TRBJ2-3 | TRBV9 | TRBD1 | TGTGCCAGCAGCGGCTACGGGACAGGGGGGACAGATACGCAGTATTTT | CASSGYGTGGTDTQYF
- | TRBJ2-5 | TRBV5-5 | - | TGTGCCAGCACCATCATTTCAGGGGCAGGGGAGACCCAGTACTTC | CASTIISGAGETQYF
few | TRBJ2-2 | TRBV7-7 | TRBD2 | TGTGCTAGCAGACTAGCGGGGGACACCGGGGAGCTGTTTTTT | CASRLAGDTGELFF
once | TRBJ2-1 | TRBV6-5 | - | TGTGCCAGCAGTTACTCGGGCAGGGACAATGAGCAGTTCTTC | CASSYSGRDNEQFF
- | TRBJ2-3 | TRBV5-1 | - | TGCGCCAGCAGCTCACAGGGTAGAGATACGCAGTATTTT | CASSSQGRDTQYF
- | TRBJ1-6 | TRBV19 | - | TGTGCCAGTAGTATGGACAGTCGCGGTCTCCACTTT | CASSMDSRGLHF
- | TRBJ2-7 | TRBV30 | - | TGTGCCTGGAGTGTAGGAGGGGCCTACGAGCAGTACTTC | CAWSVGGAYEQYF
- | TRBJ2-1 | TRBV6-1 | - | TGTGCCAGCAGTGAATCGGTTAACAATGAGCAGTTCTTC | CASSESVNNEQFF
- | TRBJ1-6 | TRBV6-5 | TRBD1 | TGTGCCAGCAGTTACTCGAATACGCCAGGGGGATCACCCCTCCACTTT | CASSYSNTPGGSPLHF
- | TRBJ2-5 | TRBV7-9 | - | TGTGCCAGCAGCTCCCGAGGGGACTCGGGAGAGACCCAGTACTTC | CASSSRGDSGETQYF
- | TRBJ1-6 | TRBV14 | - | TGTGCCAGCAGCAAGCGACGGATTGACAATTCACCCCTCCACTTT | CASSKRRIDNSPLHF
few | TRBJ2-2 | TRBV10-2 | TRBD2 | TGCGCCAGCAGTGAGTTACTAGCGGGGGGAAGAGGTACCGGGGAGCTGTTTTTT | CASSELLAGGRGTGELFF
- | TRBJ2-3 | TRBV5-1 | TRBD1 | TGCGCCAGCAGCTTCGGACAGGGAGGAGATACGCAGTATTTT | CASSFGQGGDTQYF
- | TRBJ1-1 | TRBV15 | TRBD1 | TGTGCCACCAGCATCTCGGGCAGGGGGACTGAAGCTTTCTTT | CATSISGRGTEAFF
- | TRBJ2-3 | TRBV2 | TRBD2 | TGTGCCAGCAGTGGACCTAGCGGGGGGGCGGTAGATACGCAGTATTTT | CASSGPSGGAVDTQYF
- | TRBJ2-2 | TRBV5-5 | TRBD2 | TGTGCCAGCAGCTTGTCAATGGCGGGAGGGTACACCGGGGAGCTGTTTTTT | CASSLSMAGGYTGELFF
once | TRBJ2-7 | TRBV5-5 | - | TGTGCCAGCAGCTACCCCAGGGGTCGGGAATCCTACGAGCAGTACTTC | CASSYPRGRESYEQYF
- | TRBJ1-5 | TRBV7-9 | - | TGTGCCAGCAGCTCCAGGGTCGACCAGCCCCAGCATTTT | CASSSRVDQPQHF
- | TRBJ1-3 | TRBV6-1 | - | TGTGCCAGCAATGACAACAGGGGAAACACCATATATTTT | CASNDNRGNTIYF
- | TRBJ2-2 | TRBV10-2 | - | TGCGCCAGCAGTTTGGGACTCAGGAACACCGGGGAGCTGTTTTTT | CASSLGLRNTGELFF
- | TRBJ2-7 | TRBV6-1 | TRBD1 | TGTGCCAGCCCTCCTCCGGGACAGGGATTCTACGAGCAGTACTTC | CASPPPGQGFYEQYF
- | TRBJ2-2 | TRBV5-1 | - | TGCGCCAGCAGCTTGGCGTTGGCCGTATCCGGGGAGCTGTTTTTT | CASSLALAVSGELFF
- | TRBJ2-7 | TRBV19 | TRBD1 | TGTGCCAGTAGCAAGGGACAGCCCTTCTACGAGCAGTACTTC | CASSKGQPFYEQYF
few | TRBJ1-2 | TRBV4-2 | TRBD1 | TGTGCCAGCAGCCAACCGGGACAGAGCCACTATGGCTACACCTTC | CASSQPGQSHYGYTF
- | TRBJ2-7 | TRBV18 | TRBD1 | TGTGCCAGCTCACCACCCCAGAAGGGGGCGTTACACGAGCAGTACTTC | CASSPPQKGALHEQYF
- | TRBJ1-2 | TRBV19 | TRBD1 | TGTGCCAGTAGCCGGGACAGGGGGCCTCAGAAGGGCTACACCTTC | CASSRDRGPQKGYTF
- | TRBJ2-7 | TRBV27 | TRBD1 | TGTGCCAGCAGTTCCCTGGACAGGGCCTACGAGCAGTACTTC | CASSSLDRAYEQYF
- | TRBJ1-2 | TRBV4-1 | - | TGCGCCAGCAGCCAAGGTTCCGCCGGCTATGGCTACACCTTC | CASSQGSAGYGYTF
once | TRBJ1-5 | TRBV18 | TRBD1 | TGTGCCAGCTCATCGGACAGGGGGAATCAGCCCCAGCATTTT | CASSSDRGNQPQHF
- | TRBJ1-1 | TRBV5-5 | - | TGTGCCAGCAGCTTAGTCTCTGGAGTATTTGACACTGAAGCTTTCTTT | CASSLVSGVFDTEAFF
- | TRBJ1-2 | TRBV5-1 | - | TGCGCCAGCAGCTTGGGGCAGAATGACTATGGCTACACCTTC | CASSLGQNDYGYTF
- | TRBJ2-1 | TRBV20-1 | - | TGCAGTGCTCCCGGACTGGATGAGCAGTTCTTC | CSAPGLDEQFF
- | TRBJ2-1 | TRBV7-7 | - | TGTGCTAGCAGCTTAGGAGGGGGCTCATTGAATGAGCAGTTCTTC | CASSLGGGSLNEQFF
- | TRBJ1-5 | TRBV6-1 | - | TGTGCCAGCAGTCGAGGACAGCGCAATCAGCCCCAGCATTTT | CASSRGQRNQPQHF
- | TRBJ1-2 | TRBV5-1 | TRBD1 | TGCGCCAGCAGCTTGGGACAGGGCACCTATGGCTACACCTTC | CASSLGQGTYGYTF
many | TRBJ2-1 | TRBV11-2 | TRBD2 | TGTGCCAGCAGCTTAGGACAGCGGGGCCCTTACAATGAGCAGTTCTTC | CASSLGQRGPYNEQFF
- | TRBJ1-1 | TRBV27 | - | TGTGCCAGCAGTTTTCTTGTGCCGACAGGGAACACTGAAGCTTTCTTT | CASSFLVPTGNTEAFF
once | TRBJ1-4 | TRBV30 | - | TGTGCCTGGGGGACTTATGAAAAACTGTTTTTT | CAWGTYEKLFF
- | TRBJ2-3 | TRBV10-2 | TRBD2 | TGCGCCATCGGGACGTACGAGTTTGGGAGCGGGGGTACGCAGTATTTT | CAIGTYEFGSGGTQYF